This TCR beta chain emerged from a study of metastatic and nonmetastatic thyroid tumors. Looking at the study overall: Repertoires from blood and tumor or nodule tissue of malignant and benign thyroid patients were compared.

This clone was recorded many times. The antigen is unknown. Original processing notes: The distant-metastasis classifier for papillary thyroid cancer was built from CDR3 differences across clinicopathological groups. TCRdb called clones again from the PCR reads with MiXCR. V and J calls and clone size were set by TCRdb, not the authors. The data hold about 41,000 clones, with less than 35% observed a single time. Notes on the study in general: Malignant thyroid tumors reportedly exceeded benign nodules significantly in TCR beta diversity, with the difference appearing in blood and tumor.

Each patient came to thyroid surgery without any prior treatment (of any kind). CDR1 is LGHNT and CDR2 is FRNRAP in the germline V gene. After removal of 2 bases from V and 3 bases from J, the junction contained 6 bases not matched to a gene. This CDR3 has 17 amino acids. The rearrangement links TRBV12-5 to TRBJ1-6, with 8 bases lining up with TRBD1. This clonotype was sampled from a male donor with papillary thyroid cancer or a benign thyroid nodule (not recorded which). Some clones in this sample may be carry-over from other donors' samples. Sequencing was carried out using blood. The CDR3 nucleotides read TGTGCTAGTGGTTTGTTAGGACAGGGCCGCTATAATTCACCCCTCCACTTT. As protein: CASGLLGQGRYNSPLHF.